In its sample, the clone carrying this TCR beta chain was seen a few times. What it recognizes is unknown. TCRdb re-analysed the RT-PCR reads in MiXCR, keeping a single row per CDR3 protein. Here the sample spans hundreds of thousands of distinct CDR3 sequences, over 25% being singletons. The sample comes from a study of response to subunit inactivated influenza vaccine. The junction had 7 bases not matched to a gene; V was cut back by 7 bases and J by 7 bases. The CDR3 loop spans 14 amino acids. Study results and limitations: It was suggested by the authors that few new T cells are recruited by each seasonal influenza vaccination.

The clonotype was recovered from a man aged 50-60 years who received an inactivated influenza vaccine. The sequencing here drew on CD4+ T cells sorted from PBMCs, taken roughly 5 days after vaccination. The rearrangement uses TRBV12-3 or TRBV12-4 and TRBJ1-6, with TRBD1 matching over 7 bases. The CDR3 reads CASTSGTENSPLHF. CDR3 nucleotides: TGTGCCAGCACTTCCGGGACAGAAAATTCACCCCTCCACTTT.